These 14 T cell receptor beta chains were all obtained from the same sample, sequenced in a study of OX40 agonist ivuxolimab in advanced cancers. This table comes from immunoSEQ multiplex PCR, and its TCRdb copy is limited to in-frame clones, with some not included. The data show approximately 70,000 clones, 82% seen once. The sample was CD4+ or CD8+ T cells sorted from blood, taken in a trial of the OX40 agonist ivuxolimab. The receptors were gathered from an adult with an advanced solid tumor such as melanoma, head and neck, liver or kidney cancer.

This clone has more than one count but fewer than ten. J is TRBJ1-1 and V is TRBV30; 8 bases are a match to TRBD1. Germline assignment: CDR1 GTSNPN and CDR2 SVGIG (reference sequence). V dropped 4 bases and J dropped 5; count of bases not matched to a gene: 6. This CDR3 contains 13 residues. The CDR3 DNA follows: TGTGCCTGGACTACAGGGGGAGGAACTGAAGCTTTCTTT. This sequence encodes CAWTTGGGTEAFF.

Only a few counts were recorded for this clone. This rearrangement joins TRBV5-6 to TRBJ1-4; TRBD1 matches at 7 bases. This CDR3 has 16 residues. The trim removed 3 bases at V and 8 bases at J, leaving 13 bases unmatched. Germline lookup yields CDR1 SGHDT and CDR2 YYEEEE. Here the CDR3 reads CASSSLPDRLGEKLFF. The CDR3 bases are TGTGCCAGCAGCTCACTTCCGGACAGGCTTGGAGAAAAACTGTTTTTT.

V usage is TRBV11-1 and J usage is TRBJ1-2; TRBD1 aligns across 9 bases. There are 13 residues in the CDR3. V was clipped by 4 bases and J by 4 bases; unmatched bases: 1. Germline assignment: CDR1 SGHAT and CDR2 FQDESV (reference sequence). CDR3 nucleotides: TGTGCCAGCAGCTCGGGACAGGGCTATGGCTACACCTTC. Protein: CASSSGQGYGYTF. The whole variable domain, remainder taken from reference TRBV11-1 and TRBJ1-2, is EAEVAQSPRYKITEKSQAVAFWCDPISGHATLYWYRQILGQGPELLVQFQDESVVDDSQLPKDRFSAERLKGVDSTLKIQPAELGDSAMYLCASSSGQGYGYTFGSGTRLTVV.

This chain joins TRBV10-2 and TRBJ1-2; 9 bases are a match to TRBD1. The germline V gene has CDR1 WSHSY and CDR2 SAAADI. The CDR3 sequence is 14 residues long. Unmatched junction bases numbered 5, after V lost 4 bases and J lost 5 bases. Written as DNA, the CDR3 is TGCGCCAGCAGTGTTGACAGGGGGGGATATGGCTACACCTTC. It specifies CASSVDRGGYGYTF.

This clone was seen only a few times. The chain couples TRBV5-1 to TRBJ2-1; TRBD2 matches at 9 bases. CDR1 is SGHRS and CDR2 is YFSETQ in the germline V gene. The CDR3 covers 16 residues. V dropped 6 bases and J dropped 6; count of bases not matched to a gene: 13. For the CDR3, the DNA is TGCGCCAGCACCTGGGGCGGGAGGGCCATTGTCAATGAGCAGTTCTTC. Encoded protein: CASTWGGRAIVNEQFF.

This clone appeared once. The rearrangement links TRBV7-7 to TRBJ2-1; a weak D match, TRBD2 (7 bases). Between the trimmed V and J ends, which lost 2 bases and 7 bases, there was a span of 15 bases. The CDR3 length is 15 residues. Germline V gives CDR1 SSHAT, CDR2 FNYEAQ (reference sequence). CDR3 DNA: TGTGCCAGCAGCTTAATTGGAGGGGGGGCAAATGAGCAGTTCTTC. Protein: CASSLIGGGANEQFF. Full variable domain (outside the CDR3, taken from reference TRBV7-7 and TRBJ2-1): GAGVSQSPRYKVTKRGQDVTLRCDPISSHATLYWYQQALGQGPEFLTYFNYEAQPDKSGLPSDRFSAERPEGSISTLTIQRTEQRDSAMYRCASSLIGGGANEQFFGPGTRLTVL.

The genes are TRBV10-3 and TRBJ1-4; tentative D call: TRBD1 (6 bases). CDR1 ENHRY and CDR2 SYGVKD come from the germline V gene. The CDR3 spans 14 residues. Between the trimmed V and J ends, which lost 4 bases and 3 bases, there was a span of 9 bases. The CDR3 nucleotides read TGTGCCATCAGTGCAGGGGCTTCTAATGAAAAACTGTTTTTT. As protein: CAISAGASNEKLFF.

This clone was seen only once. The chain joins TRBV11-3 to TRBJ2-1, with TRBD2 identical over 14 bases. With 4 bases clipped from V and 5 bases from J, the junction kept 1 base outside the gene matches. This CDR3 comprises 15 residues. From germline, CDR1 is SGHNT and CDR2 YENEEA. The CDR3 loop is CASSSGLAGDNEQFF. As DNA, the CDR3 is TGTGCCAGCAGCTCGGGACTAGCGGGAGACAATGAGCAGTTCTTC.

This chain links TRBV19 with TRBJ1-6; tentative D call: TRBD1 (5 bases). This CDR3 is 17 amino acids long. V was cut by 3 bases and J by 13 bases, with 25 bases left in between. Germline CDR1 and CDR2: LNHDA and SQIVND (reference sequence). Here the CDR3 DNA reads TGTGCCAGTAGTATGGGCTCCGGGACGTCTGGGTATCAGCCCCTCCACTTT. The encoded protein is CASSMGSGTSGYQPLHF.

The gene calls are TRBV5-1 and TRBJ1-1; D is unclear. CDR1 SGHRS and CDR2 YFSETQ come from the germline V gene. This CDR3 has 16 amino acids. Trimming shortened V by 0 bases and J by 1 base, and 13 bases separated the two germline ends. The DNA for the CDR3 is TGCGCCAGCAGCTTGGGAGGAAGGACGGGGAACACTGAAGCTTTCTTT. Translated: CASSLGGRTGNTEAFF.

J is TRBJ2-7 and V is TRBV7-8; D ambiguous. The CDR3 covers 13 residues. Germline values: CDR1 SGHVS, CDR2 FQNEAQ. Trimming took 5 bases from V and 6 from J, leaving 14 bases between them. The CDR3 region has the DNA TGTGCCAGCAGCGGCAGGTTAGTGGCCGAGCAGTACTTC. As protein: CASSGRLVAEQYF.

V usage is TRBV11-1 and J usage is TRBJ2-7; D is uncertain. The germline gives CDR1 SGHAT, CDR2 FQDESV (reference sequence). Trimming took 3 bases from V and 9 from J, leaving 18 bases between them. CDR3 length: 14 amino acids. As DNA, the CDR3 is TGTGCCAGCAGCTTTAAAGTGAGCTCCCTGACGCAGTACTTC. Encoded protein: CASSFKVSSLTQYF.

This chain links TRBV10-1 with TRBJ1-4; D ambiguous. The CDR3 length is 10 residues. The V and J ends lost 7 bases and 7 bases respectively, with 4 bases between them. Germline V gene lookup returns CDR1 WNHNN and CDR2 SYGVQD (reference sequence). CDR3 protein: CASTREKLFF. The CDR3 DNA reads as TGCGCCAGCACCCGTGAAAAACTGTTTTTT.

This chain connects TRBV28 to TRBJ1-5; D possibly corresponds to TRBD1 (5 bases). Germline assignment: CDR1 MDHEN and CDR2 SYDVKM. CDR3 length equals 15 residues. Trimming removed 3 bases from V and 5 bases from J, with 14 bases in between. CDR3: CASSFGGRRDQPQHF. CDR3 DNA: TGTGCCAGCAGTTTCGGGGGGAGGAGGGATCAGCCCCAGCATTTT.